This T cell receptor beta chain was recorded in a study of CD8+CD57+ T cells in acquired aplastic anemia. Overall study context: CD4+ and CD8+ cells, once sorted, gave DNA averaging roughly 3 ug.

Whoever was chosen for sequencing had shown CD8+CD57+ cell expansion by flow cytometry. Genomic DNA served as template for TCR beta VDJ and CDR3 profiling. One entry per CDR3 protein results from TCRdb running MiXCR on the reads. The sample comprises approximately 180,000 distinct CDR3 sequences, 55% to 65% of which are singletons, and approximately 42% rests with the top ten. Trimming removed 4 bases from V and 8 bases from J; junction bases left unmatched: 20. The CDR3 consists of 19 residues. CDR1 and CDR2 (germline): LGHNA, YNFKEQ. The chain joins TRBV4-2 to TRBJ1-2; TRBD1 matches at 12 bases. This receptor was obtained from a human donor with aplastic anemia. The sample comprised sorted CD4+, CD8+, or CD8+CD57+ T cells (not recorded which) from PBMCs. The CDR3 spells CASSPRTGTGGARLGGYTF. The CDR3 DNA reads as TGTGCCAGCAGCCCCCGAACCGGGACAGGGGGCGCAAGGCTGGGCGGCTACACCTTC.